This record concerns one T cell receptor beta chain sequence. These data come from a study of blood T cell repertoires in COVID-19. Study background: The United States, Italy and Spain provided the acute and convalescent COVID-19 samples. PBMCs, B-cell-depleted T cells, or T cells were the source of the cDNA or gDNA that made up the material.

The V gene's germline CDR1 is MDHEN and CDR2 SYDVKM. The CDR3 contains 15 residues. Unmatched junction bases numbered 8, after V lost 5 bases and J lost 5 bases. In the original processing: Quantification of nucleated cells was approximated via reference gene primer amplification. The repertoire was sequenced with immunoSEQ multiplex PCR; TCRdb's copy has only in-frame clones and lacks some. D and trimming were read from the DNA, whereas the V and J calls and clone size are those reported in that table. The sample has 110,000 or so clones, approximately 80% seen once; the top ten hold roughly 7.3%. The TCR comes from a human donor in a cohort sampled during active COVID-19. The source material was peripheral blood. This chain joins TRBV28 and TRBJ2-1, with 8 bases identical to TRBD1. The CDR3 DNA follows: TGTGCCAGCAGTCCGGACAGGGTTCGCGACAATGAGCAGTTCTTC. This gives the protein CASSPDRVRDNEQFF.